The 15 T cell receptor beta chains reported below all come from one sample, sequenced in a study of blood T cells in healthy people across ages. A second PCR of about 7 to 12 cycles used a sample-barcoded 5' primer and a J-beta primer mix. TCRdb re-called the 5' RACE reads through MiXCR, storing one row per CDR3 protein. The repertoire has about 570,000 distinct CDR3 sequences, about 26% of them found once; the top ten carry roughly 3.5%. The same specimen was also included in a second study, on T cells of mothers and their children.

The sequenced sample was blood. The source of these receptors is a boy aged 2 to 10 in good health.

This chain connects TRBV29-1 to TRBJ1-4; D is ambiguous. From germline, CDR1 is SQVTM and CDR2 ANQGSEA. The V end lost 0 bases, the J end lost 2 bases, and 7 bases lay between the germline ends. The length of the CDR3 is 14 residues. The CDR3 DNA sequence: TGCAGCGTTGAAGAACTAGTCACTAATGAAAAACTGTTTTTT. It is translated as CSVEELVTNEKLFF.

This clonotype was observed a handful of times. This chain uses TRBV29-1 with TRBJ2-1; weak D call: TRBD1 (6 bases). Trimming stripped 2 bases from V and 8 bases from J, with 13 bases between. CDR1 SQVTM and CDR2 ANQGSEA come from the germline V gene. This CDR3 comprises 13 residues. The chain's CDR3 is CSVENRVGDEQFF. CDR3 bases: TGCAGCGTTGAAAACAGGGTGGGAGATGAGCAGTTCTTC.

The V gene is TRBV6-5, the J gene TRBJ2-5; the D is unclear. Trimming pared 0 bases from V and 5 bases from J, leaving 13 bases between. The CDR3 is 15 residues long. Germline V lookup: CDR1 MNHEY, CDR2 SVGAGI. The CDR3 spells CASSYSWRPGETQYF. CDR3 sequence (DNA): TGTGCCAGCAGTTACTCGTGGCGGCCCGGGGAGACCCAGTACTTC.

This clonotype was observed a few times. The chain joins TRBV3-1 to TRBJ2-5; D is undetermined. The assigned J gene may be wrong: the sequence end matches TRBJ2-6 better. The CDR3 totals 15 residues. The V gene's germline CDR1 is LGHDT and CDR2 YNNKEL (reference sequence). The CDR3 nucleotides read TGTGCCAGCAGCCAAGGAATCGGTGGGGCCAACGTCCTGACTTTC. It specifies CASSQGIGGANVLTF.

V and J are TRBV20-1 and TRBJ2-1, with D unclear. Germline V gene sequence: CDR1 DFQATT, CDR2 SNEGSKA (reference sequence). V shed 6 bases and J shed 10 bases, with 16 bases lying between them. The CDR3 sequence is 12 residues long. This CDR3 is CSAERTLLEQFF. The CDR3 DNA reads as TGCAGTGCCGAAAGGACGCTTCTGGAGCAGTTCTTC.

This clonotype appeared a few times. This rearrangement joins TRBV29-1 to TRBJ1-2, with D perhaps TRBD1 (6 bases). The CDR3 loop spans 11 amino acids. CDR1 is SQVTM and CDR2 is ANQGSEA in the germline V gene. Trimming shortened V by 4 bases and J by 8 bases, and 11 bases separated the two germline ends. DNA of the CDR3: TGCAGCGTTGGGGGGCCGGAAGGCTACACCTTC. It codes for CSVGGPEGYTF.

This clonotype was seen only a few times. This sequence joins TRBV20-1 and TRBJ1-3, with a tentative D call TRBD1 (6 bases). Germline CDR1 DFQATT, CDR2 SNEGSKA (reference sequence). Trimming left V 6 bases short and J 10 bases short, with 22 bases between. This CDR3 comprises 14 residues. The DNA of the CDR3 is TGCAGTGCGGCCCGGGACACAGCGGGTGTAACCATATATTTT. It is translated as CSAARDTAGVTIYF.

This clonotype was observed a handful of times. V usage is TRBV25-1 and J usage is TRBJ2-5, with 7 bases fitting TRBD1. The CDR3 contains 14 residues. The germline CDR1 and CDR2 sequences are MGHDK and SYGVNS. Losses at the gene ends were 6 bases for V and 7 bases for J; bases not matched to a gene: 11. The CDR3 bases are TGTGCCAGCAGGAGTGACAGGGCGCTTGGGACCCAGTACTTC. It is translated as CASRSDRALGTQYF.

The sample holds a few counts of this clonotype. The chain links TRBV25-1 to TRBJ2-5, with a possible D match to TRBD1 (6 bases). The DNA end is more similar to TRBJ2-1, so the J call may be wrong. CDR3 length: 13 amino acids. Germline-derived CDR1 and CDR2 are MGHDK and SYGVNS. The CDR3: CASSEGASNEQFF. CDR3 bases: TGTGCCAGCAGTGAGGGGGCGAGCAATGAGCAGTTCTTC.

The chain couples TRBV18 to TRBJ2-2, with a possible D match to TRBD2 (5 bases). This CDR3 is built from 12 residues. V was trimmed by 2 bases and J by 7 bases, leaving 5 bases between them. Germline CDR1 and CDR2: KGHSH and LQKENI. The CDR3, as DNA: TGTGCCAGCTCACCAGAGGGCGGGGAGCTGTTTTTT. It codes for CASSPEGGELFF.

The chain joins TRBV4-2 to TRBJ2-1; 9 bases line up with TRBD2. Germline V gene data show CDR1 as LGHNA and CDR2 as YNFKEQ. The CDR3 runs 16 residues. The V gene end was trimmed by 0 bases and the J gene end by 7 bases; junction bases not matched to a gene: 7. CDR3 nucleotide sequence: TGTGCCAGCAGCCAAGATGCTGGCGGGGGGGCGAATGAGCAGTTCTTC. This sequence encodes CASSQDAGGGANEQFF.

This clonotype was seen a few times. V is TRBV20-1 and J is TRBJ2-5; D is possibly TRBD1 or TRBD2 (5 bases each). The DNA end lines up better with TRBJ2-7; the J call may be wrong. CDR1 is DFQATT and CDR2 is SNEGSKA in the germline V gene (reference sequence). The CDR3 is 14 residues long. As DNA, the CDR3 is TGCAGTGCTAGAAGGGACGGTAGCTCCTACGAGCAGTACTTC. This codes for CSARRDGSSYEQYF.

This chain links TRBV19 with TRBJ2-3, with unresolved D. Germline loops: CDR1 LNHDA, CDR2 SQIVND (reference sequence). This CDR3 has 19 residues. V was clipped by 4 bases and J by 0 bases, with 23 bases between them. Here the CDR3 reads CASSTRTFMTKASTDTQYF. DNA of the CDR3: TGTGCCAGTAGTACACGAACCTTCATGACCAAGGCTAGCACAGATACGCAGTATTTT. The whole variable domain, remainder taken from reference TRBV19 and TRBJ2-3, is DGGITQSPKYLFRKEGQNVTLSCEQNLNHDAMYWYRQDPGQGLRLIYYSQIVNDFQKGDIAEGYSVSREKKESFPLTVTSAQKNPTAFYLCASSTRTFMTKASTDTQYFGPGTRLTVL.

The rearrangement uses TRBV20-1 and TRBJ2-1; no clear D gene. Trimming cost V 1 base and J 10 bases, with 17 bases left between them. Germline CDR1 and CDR2: DFQATT and SNEGSKA (reference sequence). The CDR3 runs 14 residues. As DNA, the CDR3 is TGCAGTGCTAGAGCCCGAAACACCCCGACGGAGCAGTTCTTC. This encodes CSARARNTPTEQFF.

The V call is TRBV6-5, the J call TRBJ2-1, with D possibly TRBD2 on 6 matching bases. V lost 5 bases and J lost 7, with 15 bases in between. The CDR3 loop spans 14 amino acids. Germline V gives CDR1 MNHEY, CDR2 SVGAGI. This CDR3 reads CASSPRLGVNEQFF. Here the CDR3 DNA reads TGTGCCAGCAGTCCCCGACTAGGGGTTAATGAGCAGTTCTTC.